This T cell receptor beta chain was retrieved from a study of technical replicates of blood from four donors. The data were produced by immunoSEQ multiplex PCR, yet TCRdb's version contains in-frame clones alone and is incomplete. Among approximately 13,000 clones listed, 75% to 85% were seen once. Per germline, CDR1 MDHEN and CDR2 SYDVKM. This CDR3 spans 13 amino acids. V was pared by 3 bases and J by 0 bases, with 6 bases between. This chain links TRBV28 with TRBJ2-7; D gene uncertain. Material: PBMCs. The TCR was taken from a human donor in good health. The CDR3 DNA reads as TGTGCCAGCAGTTTGTACAGCTCCTACGAGCAGTACTTC. Its protein is CASSLYSSYEQYF.